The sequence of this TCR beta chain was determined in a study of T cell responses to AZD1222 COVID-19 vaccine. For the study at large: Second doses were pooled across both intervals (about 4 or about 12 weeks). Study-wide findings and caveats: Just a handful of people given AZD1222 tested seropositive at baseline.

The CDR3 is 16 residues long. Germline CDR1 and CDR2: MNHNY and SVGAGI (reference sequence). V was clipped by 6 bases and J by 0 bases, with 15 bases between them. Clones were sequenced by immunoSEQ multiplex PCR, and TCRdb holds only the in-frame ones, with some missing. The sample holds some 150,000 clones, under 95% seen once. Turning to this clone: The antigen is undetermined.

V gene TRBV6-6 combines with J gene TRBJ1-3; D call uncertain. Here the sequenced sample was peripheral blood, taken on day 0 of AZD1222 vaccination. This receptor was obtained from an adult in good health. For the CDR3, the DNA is TGTGCCAGCAGGGGATCTGGAAGCCTCTCTGGAAACACCATATATTTT. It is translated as CASRGSGSLSGNTIYF.